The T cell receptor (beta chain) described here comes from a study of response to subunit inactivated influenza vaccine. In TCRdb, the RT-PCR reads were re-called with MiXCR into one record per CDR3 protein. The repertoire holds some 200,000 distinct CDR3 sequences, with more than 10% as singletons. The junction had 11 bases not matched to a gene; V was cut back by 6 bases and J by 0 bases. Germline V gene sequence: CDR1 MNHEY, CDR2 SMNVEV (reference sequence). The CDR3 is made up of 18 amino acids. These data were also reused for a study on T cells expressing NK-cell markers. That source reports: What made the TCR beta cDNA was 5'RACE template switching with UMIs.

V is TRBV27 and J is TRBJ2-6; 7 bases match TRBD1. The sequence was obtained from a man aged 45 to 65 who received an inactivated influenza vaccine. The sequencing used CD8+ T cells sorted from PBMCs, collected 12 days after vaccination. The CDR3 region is CASRLNRGDYSGANVLTF. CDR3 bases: TGTGCCAGCAGACTCAACAGGGGTGATTACTCTGGGGCCAACGTCCTGACTTTC.